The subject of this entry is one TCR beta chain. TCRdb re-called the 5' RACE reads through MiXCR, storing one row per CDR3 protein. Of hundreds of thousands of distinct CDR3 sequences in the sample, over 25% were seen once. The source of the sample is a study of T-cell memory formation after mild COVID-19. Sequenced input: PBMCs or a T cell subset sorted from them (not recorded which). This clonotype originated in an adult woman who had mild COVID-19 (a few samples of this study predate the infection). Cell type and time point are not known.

CDR3 in DNA: TGTGCCAGCAGCCGCGGGTCGTGGGGGGACGAGCAGTACTTC. It yields the protein CASSRGSWGDEQYF. The chain carries TRBV7-6 and TRBJ2-7, with D maybe TRBD2 (6 bases). This CDR3 region has 14 residues. Trimming took 5 bases from V and 5 from J, leaving 16 bases between them. CDR1 and CDR2 from the germline V gene are SGHVS and FNYEAQ.